This TCR beta chain was documented in a study of STAT5B mutations in CD4+ large granular lymphocyte leukemia. Sequenced by immunoSEQ multiplex PCR; TCRdb stores in-frame clones only, minus some. This table has a few thousand clones, 77% appearing once. Trimming removed 1 base from V and 6 bases from J, with 10 bases in between. Germline CDR1 SGHAT, CDR2 FQNNGV. The CDR3 sequence is 13 residues long. Sequencing used PBMCs. This sequence originates from a man aged 55-75 years with CD4+ T-cell large granular lymphocyte leukemia. V usage is TRBV11-2 and J usage is TRBJ2-7; D is unresolved. Here the CDR3 DNA reads TGTGCCAGCAGCTTAGTCGGCAGTGGCGAGCAGTACTTC. Translated, it gives CASSLVGSGEQYF.